A selection of T cell receptor beta chains follows, all from one sample in a study of Siglec-9 on CD8 T cells in melanoma. Here immunoSEQ multiplex PCR was the method, and the copy in TCRdb shows in-frame clones only, minus some. Of 25,000 to 30,000 clones in the sample, 80% were seen once. Material for sequencing was Siglec-9- CD8+ T cells sorted from blood. All receptors come from a human donor in good health. Both conserved end residues are part of each CDR3. Fields, in order: D gene, J gene, clone size, V gene, CDR3 protein, CDR3 DNA. A D gene is named only where the DNA matches it firmly. Clone size is shown for a subset of rows, as once, few, many or a class of expanded clone.

d_gene: TRBD1
j_gene: TRBJ1-2
abundance: NA
v_gene: TRBV15
CDR3aa: CATSRTRPEQGGYGYTF
CDR3nt: TGTGCCACCAGCAGAACCCGTCCCGAACAGGGGGGCTATGGCTACACCTTC

d_gene: NA
j_gene: TRBJ1-2
abundance: NA
v_gene: TRBV6-1
CDR3aa: CASSEMANNYGYTF
CDR3nt: TGTGCCAGCAGTGAAATGGCCAATAACTATGGCTACACCTTC

d_gene: NA
j_gene: TRBJ1-1
abundance: NA
v_gene: TRBV5-4
CDR3aa: CASSSQDMNTEAFF
CDR3nt: TGTGCCAGCAGCTCCCAGGACATGAACACTGAAGCTTTCTTT

d_gene: NA
j_gene: TRBJ1-5
abundance: few
v_gene: TRBV7-2
CDR3aa: CASSLGLGQPQHF
CDR3nt: TGTGCCAGCAGCTTAGGGTTGGGTCAGCCCCAGCATTTT

d_gene: NA
j_gene: TRBJ1-1
abundance: NA
v_gene: TRBV7-9
CDR3aa: CASSENRRVDAEAFF
CDR3nt: TGTGCCAGCAGCGAAAACCGCAGGGTAGACGCTGAAGCTTTCTTT

d_gene: NA
j_gene: TRBJ1-3
abundance: NA
v_gene: TRBV11-2
CDR3aa: CASSLVRDTIYF
CDR3nt: TGTGCCAGCAGCTTAGTACGTGACACCATATATTTT

d_gene: NA
j_gene: TRBJ2-7
abundance: NA
v_gene: TRBV9
CDR3aa: CASSVEVTPYEQYF
CDR3nt: TGTGCCAGCAGCGTAGAAGTGACCCCCTACGAGCAGTACTTC

d_gene: TRBD1
j_gene: TRBJ1-2
abundance: NA
v_gene: TRBV9
CDR3aa: CASSVAGTGWNGYTF
CDR3nt: TGTGCCAGCAGCGTAGCTGGGACAGGGTGGAATGGCTACACCTTC

d_gene: NA
j_gene: TRBJ1-1
abundance: NA
v_gene: TRBV7-2
CDR3aa: CATTLRTGMNTEAFF
CDR3nt: TGTGCCACCACTTTACGGACGGGGATGAACACTGAAGCTTTCTTT

d_gene: NA
j_gene: TRBJ2-7
abundance: NA
v_gene: TRBV5-1
CDR3aa: CASSPLSRYEQYF
CDR3nt: TGCGCCAGCAGCCCTCTGAGTCGATACGAGCAGTACTTC

d_gene: NA
j_gene: TRBJ1-5
abundance: few
v_gene: TRBV27
CDR3aa: CASSKYGQPQHF
CDR3nt: TGTGCCAGCAGTAAGTACGGTCAGCCCCAGCATTTT

d_gene: NA
j_gene: TRBJ2-2
abundance: medium-sized
v_gene: TRBV21-1
CDR3aa: CASKGPGELFF
CDR3nt: TGTGCCAGCAAGGGCCCCGGGGAGCTGTTTTTT

d_gene: TRBD2
j_gene: TRBJ2-2
abundance: NA
v_gene: TRBV4-1
CDR3aa: CASSQGTSGRLNTGELFF
CDR3nt: TGCGCCAGCAGCCAAGGAACTAGCGGGAGACTCAACACCGGGGAGCTGTTTTTT

d_gene: NA
j_gene: TRBJ2-1
abundance: NA
v_gene: TRBV19
CDR3aa: CASSTALGFTYNEQFF
CDR3nt: TGTGCCAGTAGTACGGCACTGGGGTTTACCTACAATGAGCAGTTCTTC

d_gene: TRBD1
j_gene: TRBJ2-1
abundance: once
v_gene: TRBV4-1
CDR3aa: CASSIRTGGNEQFF
CDR3nt: TGCGCCAGCAGCATAAGGACAGGGGGGAATGAGCAGTTCTTC

d_gene: NA
j_gene: TRBJ2-1
abundance: NA
v_gene: TRBV5-5
CDR3aa: CASSSLQEMEDEQFF
CDR3nt: TGTGCCAGCAGCTCACTTCAAGAAATGGAGGATGAGCAGTTCTTC

d_gene: TRBD1
j_gene: TRBJ2-1
abundance: NA
v_gene: TRBV19
CDR3aa: CASSIGRTGTSYNEQFF
CDR3nt: TGTGCCAGTAGTATAGGCCGGACAGGGACATCCTACAATGAGCAGTTCTTC

d_gene: NA
j_gene: TRBJ1-3
abundance: few
v_gene: TRBV7-9
CDR3aa: CASSLAQNSGNTIYF
CDR3nt: TGTGCCAGCAGCTTAGCCCAGAACTCTGGAAACACCATATATTTT

d_gene: TRBD1
j_gene: TRBJ1-1
abundance: NA
v_gene: TRBV5-1
CDR3aa: CASSLKQGQNTEAFF
CDR3nt: TGCGCCAGCAGCCTCAAACAGGGGCAGAACACTGAAGCTTTCTTT

d_gene: NA
j_gene: TRBJ2-7
abundance: few
v_gene: TRBV7-9
CDR3aa: CASSLGLTIYEQYF
CDR3nt: TGTGCCAGCAGCTTAGGCCTCACAATCTACGAGCAGTACTTC

d_gene: NA
j_gene: TRBJ2-1
abundance: NA
v_gene: TRBV7-9
CDR3aa: CASRRDTDNEQFF
CDR3nt: TGTGCCAGCAGGAGGGACACCGACAATGAGCAGTTCTTC

d_gene: NA
j_gene: TRBJ1-1
abundance: once
v_gene: TRBV27
CDR3aa: CASTLSPGRMNTEAFF
CDR3nt: TGTGCCAGCACCCTCTCCCCGGGACGGATGAACACTGAAGCTTTCTTT

d_gene: NA
j_gene: TRBJ1-2
abundance: NA
v_gene: TRBV11-2
CDR3aa: CASSSRDMVYYGYTF
CDR3nt: TGTGCCAGCAGCTCCAGGGATATGGTATACTATGGCTACACCTTC

d_gene: TRBD1
j_gene: TRBJ1-3
abundance: NA
v_gene: TRBV14
CDR3aa: CASSPLDRAIGNTIYF
CDR3nt: TGTGCCAGCAGCCCGTTAGACAGGGCCATTGGAAACACCATATATTTT

d_gene: NA
j_gene: TRBJ2-1
abundance: NA
v_gene: TRBV29-1
CDR3aa: CSVTTGINEQFF
CDR3nt: TGCAGCGTTACTACAGGGATCAATGAGCAGTTCTTC

d_gene: TRBD1
j_gene: TRBJ1-2
abundance: NA
v_gene: TRBV7-2
CDR3aa: CASETGTNYGYTF
CDR3nt: TGTGCCAGCGAGACAGGGACCAACTATGGCTACACCTTC

d_gene: TRBD2
j_gene: TRBJ2-1
abundance: NA
v_gene: TRBV7-8
CDR3aa: CASSPSSSGRPHNEQFF
CDR3nt: TGTGCCAGCAGCCCGAGTTCTAGCGGGAGGCCACACAATGAGCAGTTCTTC

d_gene: NA
j_gene: TRBJ1-1
abundance: NA
v_gene: TRBV21-1
CDR3aa: CASSTQGKEARRFRTEAFF
CDR3nt: TGTGCCAGCAGCACACAAGGTAAAGAGGCAAGGCGTTTTCGGACTGAAGCTTTCTTT

d_gene: NA
j_gene: TRBJ1-1
abundance: NA
v_gene: TRBV27
CDR3aa: CASRNKVDLSTEAFF
CDR3nt: TGTGCCAGCAGAAACAAGGTGGATTTGAGCACTGAAGCTTTCTTT

d_gene: NA
j_gene: TRBJ2-2
abundance: NA
v_gene: TRBV10-1
CDR3aa: CASSESGFGRGTGELFF
CDR3nt: TGCGCCAGCAGTGAATCAGGGTTCGGACGGGGCACCGGGGAGCTGTTTTTT